These 25 T cell receptor beta chains were sequenced from one sample in a study of blood T cell repertoires in COVID-19. Repertoires were generated with immunoSEQ multiplex PCR, while TCRdb's copy carries only in-frame clones and drops some. The sample yields 150,000 to 200,000 clones, more than 85% seen once. The sequenced sample consisted of peripheral blood. Source of these receptors: a man in his fifties or sixties with COVID-19, enrolled during active disease.

The V and J genes are TRBV27 and TRBJ1-1, with D possibly matching TRBD1 (5 bases). Germline assignment: CDR1 MNHEY and CDR2 SMNVEV (reference sequence). The CDR3 totals 12 residues. The V gene lost 6 bases and the J gene lost 11 bases, with 16 bases spanning the gap. The CDR3 here is CASRLGKGRAFF. CDR3 in DNA: TGTGCCAGCAGACTGGGGAAGGGGCGGGCTTTCTTT.

The chain has TRBV11-3 and TRBJ1-4, with TRBD1 identical over 8 bases. The V gene end was trimmed by 5 bases and the J gene end by 8 bases; junction bases not matched to a gene: 10. This CDR3 is 15 amino acids long. CDR1 is SGHNT, CDR2 YENEEA, per germline. CDR3 region: CASSRGQGSAEKLFF. As DNA, the CDR3 is TGTGCCAGCAGCCGAGGACAGGGAAGCGCCGAAAAACTGTTTTTT.

The rearrangement joins TRBV28 to TRBJ1-2; 9 nucleotides line up with TRBD1. With V trimmed by 6 bases and J by 7 bases, 6 bases remained unmatched. In germline, CDR1 is MDHEN, CDR2 SYDVKM. The CDR3 extends over 13 amino acids. CDR3 protein: CASRGQGEGGYTF. The CDR3 bases are TGTGCCAGCAGGGGACAGGGCGAAGGTGGCTACACCTTC.

The CDR3 spells CASSPGEGMNTEAFF. CDR3 nucleotides: TGTGCCAGCAGTCCTGGAGAGGGAATGAACACTGAAGCTTTCTTT. The rearrangement links TRBV6-5 to TRBJ1-1; D not resolved. This CDR3 has 15 amino acids. Germline V gene data show CDR1 as MNHEY and CDR2 as SVGAGI. The germline V and J ends were trimmed by 5 bases and 0 bases, with 13 bases remaining between them.

For this clone: An end of the junction differs from the germline gene, which may be a read error. As DNA, the CDR3 is TGTGCTAGCAGCTTAGGACAGGGGGCAATCTATGAGCAGTTCTTC. Encoded protein: CASSLGQGAIYEQFF. J is TRBJ2-1 and V is TRBV7-7; 11 nucleotides agree with TRBD1. The CDR3 extends over 15 amino acids. Germline CDR1 reads SSHAT; CDR2 reads FNYEAQ (reference sequence).

This clone was counted only a few times. This same CDR3 is encoded by further DNA sequences in the sample. The chain joins TRBV18 to TRBJ2-7, with D possibly being TRBD2 (6 bases). Germline values: CDR1 KGHSH, CDR2 LQKENI. The CDR3 runs to 13 residues. Between the trimmed V and J ends, which lost 6 bases and 7 bases, there was a span of 16 bases. The chain's CDR3 is CASSRDSGSEQYF. The CDR3 DNA reads as TGTGCCAGCTCCCGGGACTCTGGATCGGAGCAGTACTTC. The whole variable domain, filled in from reference TRBV18 and TRBJ2-7, reads NAGVMQNPRHLVRRRGQEARLRCSPMKGHSHVYWYRQLPEEGLKFMVYLQKENIIDESGMPKERFSAEFPKEGPSILRIQQVVRGDSAAYFCASSRDSGSEQYFGPGTRLTVT.

The chain carries TRBV6-6 and TRBJ1-6; D gene uncertain. Germline V gene data show CDR1 as MNHNY and CDR2 as SVGAGI (reference sequence). Trimming took 6 bases from V and 8 from J, leaving 14 bases between them. The CDR3 length is 14 residues. The CDR3 DNA reads as TGTGCCAGCAGCTTTAGCGGCCGGGATTCACCCCTCCACTTT. Its protein product is CASSFSGRDSPLHF.

The chain links TRBV3-1 (or the pseudogene TRBV3-2) to TRBJ2-7, with D tentatively TRBD2 (6 bases). Germline V CDR1 and CDR2: LGHDT, YNNKEL (reference sequence). CDR3 length equals 17 residues. V lost 0 bases to trimming and J lost 6 bases, with 21 bases between them. CDR3 sequence (DNA): TGTGCCAGCAGCCAAGACGGGGGTACAGCGGCGAGGTCCGAGCAGTACTTC. It translates to CASSQDGGTAARSEQYF.

The rearrangement uses TRBV11-3 and TRBJ2-3; the match to TRBD2 covers 8 bases. The CDR3 is 16 residues long. Germline V CDR1 and CDR2: SGHNT, YENEEA. J gave up 2 bases and V 2 bases, and 6 bases lay outside the gene matches. The CDR3 sequence: CASSLFSGATTDTQYF. CDR3 DNA sequence: TGTGCCAGCAGCTTATTTAGCGGGGCTACCACAGATACGCAGTATTTT.

This chain connects TRBV7-9 to TRBJ1-1, with TRBD1 identical over 7 bases. CDR3 length: 15 residues. The V and J ends lost 5 bases and 0 bases, in that order; junction bases with no gene match: 6. From germline, CDR1 is SEHNR and CDR2 FQNEAQ (reference sequence). CDR3 bases: TGTGCCAGCAGCCTAAACAGGGGACTGAACACTGAAGCTTTCTTT. Translated: CASSLNRGLNTEAFF.

The CDR3 DNA sequence: TGTGCCAGCACTCGACAGGGGACTAATGAAAAACTGTTTTTT. This translates into CASTRQGTNEKLFF. V is TRBV25-1 and J is TRBJ1-4; 8 bases fit TRBD1. Unmatched junction bases numbered 3, after V lost 7 bases and J lost 2 bases. The CDR3 is 14 amino acids. Germline values: CDR1 MGHDK, CDR2 SYGVNS. Full variable domain (rest looked up from reference TRBV25-1 and TRBJ1-4): EADIYQTPRYLVIGTGKKITLECSQTMGHDKMYWYQQDPGMELHLIHYSYGVNSTEKGDLSSESTVSRIRTEHFPLTLESARPSHTSQYLCASTRQGTNEKLFFGSGTQLSVL.

J is TRBJ1-2 and V is TRBV12-3 or TRBV12-4, with no clear D. V lost 1 base to trimming and J lost 5 bases, with 8 bases between them. The CDR3 length is 13 residues. CDR3 DNA: TGTGCCAGCAGTTTAGTAGGACTTTATGGCTACACCTTC. Translating gives CASSLVGLYGYTF.

The chain recombines TRBV29-1 with TRBJ2-2; 9 positions match TRBD1. The ends lost 5 bases at V and 2 bases at J; junction bases unmatched: 3. CDR1 and CDR2 from the germline V gene are SQVTM and ANQGSEA. The length of the CDR3 is 14 residues. The DNA of the CDR3 is TGCAGCGTTCGACAGGGGGGCAACACCGGGGAGCTGTTTTTT. This sequence encodes CSVRQGGNTGELFF.

V is TRBV2 and J is TRBJ2-1; 13 bases map to TRBD2. The V segment lost 6 bases and the J segment 7 bases; nucleotides outside the gene matches: 3. CDR3 size: 14 residues. CDR1 SNHLY and CDR2 FYNNEI come from the germline V gene. The CDR3, as DNA: TGTGCCAGCAGGGGACTAGCGGGACTAAATGAGCAGTTCTTC. It specifies CASRGLAGLNEQFF.

The chain employs TRBV6-5 and TRBJ1-2, with 8 positions matching TRBD1. Germline CDR1 MNHEY, CDR2 SVGAGI. V was clipped by 2 bases and J by 8 bases; unmatched bases: 10. The CDR3 is 15 amino acids. For the CDR3, the DNA is TGTGCCAGCAGTTACGCAGGGGGCGGTCCTAAGGGCTACACCTTC. Its protein product is CASSYAGGGPKGYTF.

V gene TRBV19 combines with J gene TRBJ1-1; D is ambiguous. Trimming left V 9 bases short and J 1 base short, with 15 bases between. The CDR3 extends over 14 amino acids. In germline, CDR1 is LNHDA, CDR2 SQIVND (reference sequence). The CDR3 loop is CASSVAVSNTEAFF. As DNA, the CDR3 is TGTGCCAGCTCGGTTGCGGTTTCGAACACTGAAGCTTTCTTT.

This chain links TRBV5-8 with TRBJ1-5; D is ambiguous. Per germline, CDR1 SGHTS and CDR2 YDEGEE. V lost 0 bases and J 4 bases, leaving 5 bases between the germline ends. This CDR3 is built from 13 residues. CDR3 region: CASSLDGNQPQHF. CDR3 nucleotides: TGTGCCAGCAGCTTGGACGGGAATCAGCCCCAGCATTTT.

CDR3 in amino acids: CASSPGREGRNEQFF. CDR3 nucleotide sequence: TGTGCCAGCAGTCCTGGGCGGGAGGGCCGTAATGAGCAGTTCTTC. The chain has TRBV6-5 and TRBJ2-1, with TRBD2 matching 9 bases. V trimming: 5 bases; J trimming: 7 bases; junction bases outside the gene matches: 9. The CDR3 covers 15 residues. The germline gives CDR1 MNHEY, CDR2 SVGAGI.

The J gene is TRBJ1-3, the V gene TRBV28; D remains unclear. Germline V CDR1 and CDR2: MDHEN, SYDVKM. The CDR3 has 13 amino acids. Trimming stripped 8 bases from V and 2 bases from J, with 10 bases between. This CDR3 is CASHSLPGNTIYF. For the CDR3, the DNA is TGTGCCAGCCATAGCCTCCCTGGAAACACCATATATTTT.

V usage is TRBV7-3 and J usage is TRBJ2-1; perhaps TRBD2 as D (5 bases). This CDR3 spans 16 amino acids. The germline gives CDR1 SGHTA, CDR2 FQGTGA. V lost 2 bases and J 10 bases, leaving 21 bases between the germline ends. CDR3: CASSLEGGRAMGEQFF. The CDR3 DNA reads TGTGCCAGCAGCTTAGAGGGCGGGCGGGCCATGGGGGAGCAGTTCTTC.

CDR3 sequence: CASSSISGDSSYNEQFF. For the CDR3, the DNA is TGTGCCAGCAGCTCAATTAGCGGGGACAGCTCCTACAATGAGCAGTTCTTC. The V call is TRBV7-3, the J call TRBJ2-1; D might be TRBD2 (8 bases). Germline lookup yields CDR1 SGHTA and CDR2 FQGTGA. The CDR3 totals 17 residues. V was pared by 4 bases and J by 0 bases, with 16 bases between.

The chain joins TRBV11-3 to TRBJ1-4, with 7 bases fitting TRBD1. The CDR3 sequence is 14 residues long. CDR1 and CDR2 from the germline V gene are SGHNT and YENEEA. Losses at the gene ends were 5 bases for V and 7 bases for J; bases not matched to a gene: 7. The CDR3 sequence is CASSESPGGEKLFF. CDR3 sequence (DNA): TGTGCCAGCAGCGAGAGCCCAGGGGGTGAAAAACTGTTTTTT.

J is TRBJ2-7 and V is TRBV5-4; 9 bases map to TRBD1. CDR3 size: 15 residues. Germline CDR1 reads SGHNT; CDR2 reads YYREEE (reference sequence). The J segment lost 2 bases and the V segment lost 1 base, leaving 4 bases of the junction unmatched. This CDR3 reads CASSLRDRVAYEQYF. The CDR3 DNA is TGTGCCAGCAGCTTGAGGGACAGGGTCGCCTACGAGCAGTACTTC.

The chain uses TRBV5-6 and TRBJ2-1; 15 nucleotides line up with TRBD2. CDR3 size: 18 residues. Germline assignment: CDR1 SGHDT and CDR2 YYEEEE. Germline trimming cut 2 bases from V and 6 bases from J; bases unmatched to any gene: 9. CDR3 nucleotide sequence: TGTGCCAGCAGCTTACGGACTAGCGGGAGGGGGGCTGTCAATGAGCAGTTCTTC. Translated: CASSLRTSGRGAVNEQFF.

Concerning this clone itself: Other DNA sequences in the same sample also yield this CDR3. CDR3: CASSQGRGKAFF. Written as DNA, the CDR3 is TGTGCCAGCAGCCAAGGGCGAGGAAAAGCTTTCTTT. The chain couples TRBV3-1 (or the pseudogene TRBV3-2) to TRBJ1-1; no clear D. Per the germline V gene, CDR1 is LGHDT and CDR2 is YNNKEL (reference sequence). Trimming took off 1 base at V and 9 bases at J, with 9 bases between the two ends. This CDR3 has 12 amino acids.